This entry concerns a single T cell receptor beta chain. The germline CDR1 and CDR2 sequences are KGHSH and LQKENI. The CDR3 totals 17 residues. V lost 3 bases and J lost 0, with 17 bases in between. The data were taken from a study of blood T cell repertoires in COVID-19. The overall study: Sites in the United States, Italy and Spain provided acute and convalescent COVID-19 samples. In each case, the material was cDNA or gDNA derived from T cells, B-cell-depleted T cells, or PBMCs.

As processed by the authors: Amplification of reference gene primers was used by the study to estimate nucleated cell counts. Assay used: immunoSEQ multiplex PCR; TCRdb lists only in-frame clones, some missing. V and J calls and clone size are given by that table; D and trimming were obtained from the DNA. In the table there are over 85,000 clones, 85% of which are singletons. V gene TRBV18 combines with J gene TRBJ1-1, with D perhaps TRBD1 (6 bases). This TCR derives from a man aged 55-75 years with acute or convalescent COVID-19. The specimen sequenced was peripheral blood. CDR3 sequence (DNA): TGTGCCAGCTCACCTCAAGCGGGACAAAAAATGAACACTGAAGCTTTCTTT. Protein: CASSPQAGQKMNTEAFF.